A selection of T cell receptor beta chains follows, all from one sample in a study of blood T cell repertoires in COVID-19. TCRdb's table, derived via immunoSEQ multiplex PCR, lists solely in-frame clones and lacks some. The table lists fewer than 350,000 clones, roughly 85% of them singletons. The sample consisted of PBMCs or T cells enriched from blood (not recorded which). The receptors shown here come from a middle-aged woman who had recovered from COVID-19. Both conserved end residues are part of each CDR3. The D gene is left open where the match is weak. Not all rows give a size; the values are once, few, many and, for expanded clones, a class.

d_call: -; v_call: TRBV19; clone_size: -; j_call: TRBJ2-3; cdr3_aa: CASSPSLGLTDTQYF; cdr3_nt: TGTGCCAGTAGTCCTAGCTTGGGACTCACAGATACGCAGTATTTT
d_call: TRBD2; v_call: TRBV12-3/TRBV12-4; clone_size: -; j_call: TRBJ2-1; cdr3_aa: CATLAGSSTEQFF; cdr3_nt: TGTGCAACCCTAGCGGGATCTTCAACTGAGCAGTTCTTC
d_call: -; v_call: TRBV7-2; clone_size: -; j_call: TRBJ1-4; cdr3_aa: CASSLSRSGGNEKLFF; cdr3_nt: TGTGCCAGCAGCTTAAGCAGGTCGGGGGGGAATGAAAAACTGTTTTTT
d_call: -; v_call: TRBV11-3; clone_size: -; j_call: TRBJ2-1; cdr3_aa: CASSFFPSNEQFF; cdr3_nt: TGTGCCAGCAGCTTTTTCCCTAGCAATGAGCAGTTCTTC
d_call: -; v_call: TRBV27; clone_size: -; j_call: TRBJ1-1; cdr3_aa: CASSIRTPLNTEAFF; cdr3_nt: TGTGCCAGCAGTATCCGGACACCGTTGAACACTGAAGCTTTCTTT
d_call: -; v_call: TRBV18; clone_size: -; j_call: TRBJ2-7; cdr3_aa: CASSPLSGSRYEQYF; cdr3_nt: TGTGCCAGCTCACCACTATCAGGGTCGAGGTACGAGCAGTACTTC
d_call: -; v_call: TRBV18; clone_size: -; j_call: TRBJ2-7; cdr3_aa: CASSQGGAHYEQYF; cdr3_nt: TGTGCCAGCTCACAGGGGGGGGCTCACTACGAGCAGTACTTC
d_call: TRBD2; v_call: TRBV7-2; clone_size: -; j_call: TRBJ2-7; cdr3_aa: CASSLHRLQGLAGVEQYF; cdr3_nt: TGTGCCAGCAGCTTACATCGCCTACAGGGACTAGCGGGAGTGGAGCAGTACTTC
d_call: -; v_call: TRBV7-3; clone_size: -; j_call: TRBJ2-1; cdr3_aa: CASSLGLNNEQFF; cdr3_nt: TGTGCCAGCAGCTTAGGGCTCAACAATGAGCAGTTCTTC
d_call: TRBD2; v_call: TRBV2; clone_size: -; j_call: TRBJ2-3; cdr3_aa: CASRTSADTDTQYF; cdr3_nt: TGTGCCAGCAGGACTAGCGCGGACACAGATACGCAGTATTTT
d_call: -; v_call: TRBV6-1; clone_size: -; j_call: TRBJ2-7; cdr3_aa: CASSEGANIGTYEQYF; cdr3_nt: TGTGCCAGCAGTGAAGGGGCGAATATTGGAACCTACGAGCAGTACTTC
d_call: -; v_call: TRBV11-2; clone_size: -; j_call: TRBJ2-5; cdr3_aa: CASSFLGEGEETQYF; cdr3_nt: TGTGCCAGCAGCTTCCTTGGAGAGGGAGAAGAGACCCAGTACTTC
d_call: -; v_call: TRBV7-8; clone_size: -; j_call: TRBJ2-5; cdr3_aa: CASSPGQKETQYF; cdr3_nt: TGTGCCAGCAGCCCCGGACAGAAAGAGACCCAGTACTTC
d_call: TRBD2; v_call: TRBV19; clone_size: few; j_call: TRBJ2-1; cdr3_aa: CASSTSGSRDEQFF; cdr3_nt: TGTGCCAGTAGCACTAGCGGGAGTCGTGATGAGCAGTTCTTC
d_call: TRBD1; v_call: TRBV27; clone_size: once; j_call: TRBJ1-1; cdr3_aa: CASSPGQVNTEAFF; cdr3_nt: TGTGCCAGCAGCCCCGGACAGGTGAACACTGAAGCTTTCTTT
d_call: -; v_call: TRBV11-2; clone_size: once; j_call: TRBJ2-7; cdr3_aa: CASSAHGSYEQYF; cdr3_nt: TGTGCCAGCAGCGCCCACGGCTCCTACGAGCAGTACTTC
d_call: TRBD1; v_call: TRBV2; clone_size: -; j_call: TRBJ1-4; cdr3_aa: CASSESGTGDREKLFF; cdr3_nt: TGTGCCAGCAGTGAAAGTGGAACAGGGGATCGGGAAAAACTGTTTTTT
d_call: -; v_call: TRBV18; clone_size: few; j_call: TRBJ2-7; cdr3_aa: CASSPQGAYEQYF; cdr3_nt: TGTGCCAGCTCACCACAGGGGGCCTACGAGCAGTACTTC
d_call: -; v_call: TRBV24-1; clone_size: -; j_call: TRBJ2-3; cdr3_aa: CATSEGGAVTDTQYF; cdr3_nt: TGTGCCACCAGTGAGGGGGGGGCGGTCACAGATACGCAGTATTTT
d_call: TRBD1; v_call: TRBV5-1; clone_size: -; j_call: TRBJ2-7; cdr3_aa: CASSWGDRDAPYEQYF; cdr3_nt: TGCGCCAGCAGTTGGGGGGACAGGGACGCACCCTACGAGCAGTACTTC
d_call: TRBD1; v_call: TRBV27; clone_size: -; j_call: TRBJ1-1; cdr3_aa: CASSSPGQTNTEAFF; cdr3_nt: TGTGCCAGCAGTTCCCCGGGACAGACGAACACTGAAGCTTTCTTT
d_call: TRBD2; v_call: TRBV18; clone_size: -; j_call: TRBJ2-1; cdr3_aa: CASSPRLAGGWEQFF; cdr3_nt: TGTGCCAGCTCACCACGACTAGCGGGAGGTTGGGAGCAGTTCTTC
d_call: -; v_call: TRBV6-2/TRBV6-3; clone_size: -; j_call: TRBJ1-4; cdr3_aa: CASSYGGTNEKLFF; cdr3_nt: TGTGCCAGCAGTTACGGGGGCACTAATGAAAAACTGTTTTTT
d_call: -; v_call: TRBV12-2; clone_size: -; j_call: TRBJ1-2; cdr3_aa: CASRLGGQPTLNYGYTF; cdr3_nt: TGTGCAAGTCGCTTAGGAGGACAGCCAACCCTAAACTATGGCTACACCTTC
d_call: -; v_call: TRBV3-1/TRBV3-2; clone_size: -; j_call: TRBJ2-1; cdr3_aa: CASSQTAPYNEQFF; cdr3_nt: TGTGCCAGCAGCCAAACTGCCCCATACAATGAGCAGTTCTTC
d_call: -; v_call: TRBV6-5; clone_size: -; j_call: TRBJ2-2; cdr3_aa: CASSYSLANTGELFF; cdr3_nt: TGTGCCAGCAGTTACTCGTTAGCCAACACCGGGGAGCTGTTTTTT
d_call: -; v_call: TRBV3-1/TRBV3-2; clone_size: -; j_call: TRBJ2-3; cdr3_aa: CASSQGVGRDTQYF; cdr3_nt: TGTGCCAGCAGCCAAGGGGTCGGGAGAGATACGCAGTATTTT